These 21 T cell receptor beta chains came from one sample sequenced in a study of blood T cells in healthy people across ages. With a J-beta primer mix and a sample-barcoded 5' primer, a second PCR ran roughly 6 to 12 cycles. Via MiXCR, TCRdb re-called the 5' RACE reads, giving one row per CDR3 protein. The data show 1.5 million or so distinct CDR3 sequences, 35% to 45% seen once. Sequencing used blood. These receptors all stem from a woman aged 18 to 35 in good health.

V gene TRBV7-9 combines with J gene TRBJ2-7; D might be TRBD2 (5 bases). V shed 1 base and J shed 3 bases, with 13 bases lying between them. The germline gives CDR1 SEHNR, CDR2 FQNEAQ (reference sequence). There are 15 residues in the CDR3. This chain's CDR3 is CASSLDGNTLYEQYF. The DNA of the CDR3 is TGTGCCAGCAGCTTAGACGGGAATACCCTCTACGAGCAGTACTTC. Full variable domain (rest looked up from reference TRBV7-9 and TRBJ2-7): DTGVSQNPRHKITKRGQNVTFRCDPISEHNRLYWYRQTLGQGPEFLTYFQNEAQLEKSRLLSDRFSAERPKGSFSTLEIQRTEQGDSAMYLCASSLDGNTLYEQYFGPGTRLTVT.

The chain recombines TRBV12-3 or TRBV12-4 with TRBJ1-4; D unresolved. V lost 7 bases and J 8 bases, leaving 17 bases between the germline ends. This CDR3 is 14 amino acids long. CDR3 bases: TGTGCCAGCATCGGGGATCTGAGGAAAGAAAAACTGTTTTTT. Translated, it gives CASIGDLRKEKLFF.

This clonotype has ten or more counts. The J gene is TRBJ2-1, the V gene TRBV20-1; 9 bases map to TRBD1. J was trimmed by 3 bases and V by 0 bases; bases with no gene match: 3. Germline V gene data show CDR1 as DFQATT and CDR2 as SNEGSKA (reference sequence). The CDR3 is 15 residues long. CDR3 in DNA: TGCAGTGCTAGAGATTGGACAGGGGACTACAATGAGCAGTTCTTC. This sequence encodes CSARDWTGDYNEQFF.

The chain carries TRBV7-2 and TRBJ1-1; possibly TRBD1 for D (6 bases). The CDR3 is 13 amino acids. Trimming took 5 bases from V and 7 from J, leaving 14 bases between them. Per the germline V gene, CDR1 is SGHTA and CDR2 is FQGNSA. The CDR3 region has the DNA TGTGCCAGCAGCCACGGGGGGGCCGATGAAGCTTTCTTT. Translation: CASSHGGADEAFF.

V and J are TRBV14 and TRBJ2-7; D possibly corresponds to TRBD2 (7 bases). CDR1 and CDR2 (germline): SGHDN, FVKESK. The CDR3 spans 13 residues. The ends were cut back, 6 bases at V and 3 bases at J, with 12 bases in the middle. The CDR3 DNA is TGTGCCAGCAGATCGGGGGGCCGCTACGAGCAGTACTTC. It codes for CASRSGGRYEQYF.

The J gene is TRBJ1-1, the V gene TRBV6-1; unclear D gene. The germline gives CDR1 MNHNS, CDR2 SASEGT. V gave up 6 bases and J gave up 1 base, with 21 bases separating them. The CDR3 totals 17 residues. CDR3 DNA: TGTGCCAGCAGGCGGTTGGCCCGTGGAGCCCAGAACACTGAAGCTTTCTTT. Its protein product is CASRRLARGAQNTEAFF.

This clonotype was detected a few times. This rearrangement joins TRBV12-5 to TRBJ2-1; the match to TRBD2 covers 11 bases. After removal of 1 base from V and 0 bases from J, the junction contained 5 bases not matched to a gene. CDR1 is LGHNT and CDR2 is FRNRAP in the germline V gene. This CDR3 has 18 residues. CDR3: CASGLGLAGGASYNEQFF. CDR3 in DNA: TGTGCTAGTGGTTTGGGGCTAGCGGGAGGCGCCTCCTACAATGAGCAGTTCTTC.

This clonotype was observed a single time. The rearrangement uses TRBV14 and TRBJ2-3; D possibly corresponds to TRBD2 (6 bases). Trimming took off 0 bases at V and 9 bases at J, with 10 bases between the two ends. This CDR3 spans 13 amino acids. The germline CDR1 and CDR2 sequences are SGHDN and FVKESK. The CDR3 spells CASSQDRAGTQYF. The CDR3 DNA sequence: TGTGCCAGCAGCCAAGATCGTGCGGGGACGCAGTATTTT. The variable domain in full, completed from reference TRBV14 and TRBJ2-3, reads EAGVTQFPSHSVIEKGQTVTLRCDPISGHDNLYWYRRVMGKEIKFLLHFVKESKQDESGMPNNRFLAERTGGTYSTLKVQPAELEDSGVYFCASSQDRAGTQYFGPGTRLTVL.

This clonotype was found a few times. The chain employs TRBV14 and TRBJ2-7; D not certain. The J call may be mistaken, given a closer DNA end match to TRBJ2-5. CDR3 length equals 15 residues. Germline CDR1 and CDR2: SGHDN and FVKESK. The CDR3 protein is CASSQDGILQETQYF. The CDR3 DNA is TGTGCCAGCAGCCAAGATGGGATCCTCCAAGAGACCCAGTACTTC.

The V and J genes are TRBV5-1 and TRBJ2-2; weak D call: TRBD1 (6 bases). The CDR3 contains 16 residues. Trimming shortened V by 4 bases and J by 6 bases, and 19 bases separated the two germline ends. Germline CDR1 is SGHRS and CDR2 is YFSETQ. In DNA form, the CDR3 reads TGCGCCAGCAGCCCAGTAACTCAGGGGATGGCCGGGGAGCTGTTTTTT. Translating it yields CASSPVTQGMAGELFF.

The rearrangement links TRBV7-2 to TRBJ2-5, with 8 nucleotides matching TRBD2. The J call is doubtful: the DNA matches TRBJ2-7 better. The CDR3 is 16 residues long. CDR1 is SGHTA, CDR2 FQGNSA, per germline. Written as DNA, the CDR3 is TGTGCCAGCAGCTTAGGACCACAGCGGGGGCGGACCGAGCAGTACTTC. Encoded protein: CASSLGPQRGRTEQYF.

This rearrangement joins TRBV4-1 to TRBJ2-1; D may correspond to TRBD1 or TRBD2 (6 bases each). Germline CDR1 reads MGHRA; CDR2 reads YSYEKL. CDR3 length equals 13 residues. Between the trimmed V and J ends, which lost 3 bases and 8 bases, there was a span of 11 bases. The CDR3 reads CASSHKRGDEQFF. DNA of the CDR3: TGCGCCAGCAGCCACAAGAGGGGGGATGAGCAGTTCTTC.

This clonotype was seen more than once but under ten times. The rearrangement joins TRBV20-1 to TRBJ2-4; TRBD2 agrees at 8 bases. The V segment lost 5 bases and the J segment 2 bases; nucleotides outside the gene matches: 11. Germline loops: CDR1 DFQATT, CDR2 SNEGSKA (reference sequence). The CDR3 consists of 16 residues. CDR3 protein: CSAGIAGLRSKNIQYF. The DNA for the CDR3 is TGCAGTGCTGGAATAGCGGGGCTGCGGTCCAAAAACATTCAGTACTTC.

This sequence joins TRBV29-1 and TRBJ1-2; 10 bases map to TRBD1. V was clipped by 2 bases and J by 4 bases; unmatched bases: 7. The CDR3 totals 15 residues. Germline V gene lookup returns CDR1 SQVTM and CDR2 ANQGSEA. CDR3 amino acids: CSVEPSTGGLYGYTF. DNA of the CDR3: TGCAGCGTTGAACCCTCGACAGGGGGCCTCTATGGCTACACCTTC.

About this clonotype: One junction end does not reproduce the germline sequence, and a read error may be involved. The chain carries TRBV4-3 and TRBJ2-3, with 7 bases that match TRBD1. CDR1 LGHNA and CDR2 YSLEER come from the germline V gene. This CDR3 comprises 14 residues. In DNA, the CDR3 is TGCGCCAGCAGCTCCCGGACAGGCACAGGTACGCAGTATTTT. Amino acid sequence: CASSSRTGTGTQYF.

Only a few counts were recorded for this clonotype. The V gene is TRBV3-1, the J gene TRBJ1-2; D possibly corresponds to TRBD1 (5 bases). The CDR3 is 15 amino acids. Trimming removed 2 bases at V and 4 bases at J, with 14 bases between. Germline V gives CDR1 LGHDT, CDR2 YNNKEL (reference sequence). Here the CDR3 DNA reads TGTGCCAGCAGCCAATCTACAGGCCACCCCTATGGCTACACCTTC. Its protein is CASSQSTGHPYGYTF.

This chain joins TRBV20-1 and TRBJ2-5, with D perhaps TRBD1 (5 bases). CDR3 length equals 14 residues. CDR1 is DFQATT, CDR2 SNEGSKA, per germline (reference sequence). V was trimmed by 3 bases and J by 0 bases, leaving 11 bases between them. This CDR3 is CSARMQGHQETQYF. The CDR3 DNA reads TGCAGTGCTAGGATGCAGGGCCACCAAGAGACCCAGTACTTC.

The rearrangement joins TRBV6-6 to TRBJ2-2, with a tentative D call TRBD2 (6 bases). The V gene's germline CDR1 is MNHNY and CDR2 SVGAGI (reference sequence). The CDR3 is 17 amino acids. Trimming pared 6 bases from V and 4 bases from J, leaving 21 bases between. Here the CDR3 DNA reads TGTGCCAGCAGGGGGACTGGAAGCACCAAATTCACCGGGGAGCTGTTTTTT. This codes for CASRGTGSTKFTGELFF.

This chain links TRBV20-1 with TRBJ2-1; possible D gene TRBD2, 5 bases. Trimming cost V 5 bases and J 4 bases, with 15 bases left between them. CDR1 and CDR2 (germline): DFQATT, SNEGSKA (reference sequence). There are 14 residues in the CDR3. CDR3 bases: TGCAGTGCTTTCGGGGTCCTCGCGTACAATGAGCAGTTCTTC. It translates to CSAFGVLAYNEQFF.

This clonotype was found many times. This rearrangement joins TRBV20-1 to TRBJ2-7; D not resolved. CDR1 DFQATT and CDR2 SNEGSKA come from the germline V gene (reference sequence). The V gene lost 6 bases and the J gene lost 0 bases, with 9 bases spanning the gap. CDR3 length: 12 residues. In DNA form, the CDR3 reads TGCAGTGCGAGGCACTACTCCTACGAGCAGTACTTC. This encodes CSARHYSYEQYF.

V usage is TRBV2 and J usage is TRBJ1-2; D unresolved. The V and J ends lost 2 bases and 7 bases respectively, with 5 bases between them. The CDR3 consists of 11 residues. Germline V gene sequence: CDR1 SNHLY, CDR2 FYNNEI. Here the CDR3 DNA reads TGTGCCAGCAGTGAACCGGGTGGCTACACCTTC. Residues: CASSEPGGYTF.